The 29 T cell receptor beta chains below were found in one sample sequenced in a study of blood T cell repertoires in COVID-19. Profiled with immunoSEQ multiplex PCR; TCRdb holds only in-frame clones, not every one. The sample includes about 260,000 clones, approximately 90% of them seen just once. The sample comprised PBMCs or T cells enriched from blood (not recorded which). These receptor sequences come from a middle-aged man who had been exposed to COVID-19.

The chain is built from TRBV24-1 and TRBJ2-1; TRBD2 matches 12 bases. J was trimmed by 1 base and V by 5 bases; bases with no gene match: 8. The germline CDR1 and CDR2 sequences are KGHDR and SFDVKD. The CDR3 loop spans 18 amino acids. In DNA, the CDR3 is TGTGCCACCAGTGGTGAGACTAGCGGGAGCTGGTCCTACAATGAGCAGTTCTTC. Its translation: CATSGETSGSWSYNEQFF.

The V call is TRBV3-1 (or the pseudogene TRBV3-2), the J call TRBJ1-2, with a possible D match to TRBD1 (6 bases). Germline V gives CDR1 LGHDT, CDR2 YNNKEL (reference sequence). This CDR3 comprises 13 residues. V lost 7 bases to trimming and J lost 1 base, with 10 bases between them. Here the CDR3 DNA reads TGTGCCAGCAATACGGGACATAACTATGGCTACACCTTC. Translating gives CASNTGHNYGYTF.

There are a few counts of this clone. The chain is built from TRBV3-1 (or the pseudogene TRBV3-2) and TRBJ1-5; D is uncertain. Trimming left V 4 bases short and J 7 bases short, with 5 bases between. This CDR3 has 11 residues. Germline CDR1 LGHDT, CDR2 YNNKEL (reference sequence). The CDR3 region has the DNA TGTGCCAGCAGCCCTATACAGCCCCAGCATTTT. Its translation: CASSPIQPQHF.

V gene TRBV11-2 combines with J gene TRBJ1-5; 9 nucleotides agree with TRBD1. V was clipped by 5 bases and J by 3 bases; unmatched bases: 5. The germline gives CDR1 SGHAT, CDR2 FQNNGV. There are 15 residues in the CDR3. Here the CDR3 reads CASSLTGGLNQPQHF. The CDR3 DNA reads TGTGCCAGCAGCCTTACAGGGGGCCTCAATCAGCCCCAGCATTTT.

The V call is TRBV18, the J call TRBJ1-2, with a possible D match to TRBD1 (6 bases). The CDR3 sequence is 14 residues long. The V end lost 6 bases, the J end lost 5 bases, and 16 bases lay between the germline ends. CDR1 KGHSH and CDR2 LQKENI come from the germline V gene. This chain's CDR3 is CASSRERTAYGYTF. In DNA form, the CDR3 reads TGTGCCAGCTCCCGCGAACGGACAGCTTATGGCTACACCTTC. The full variable domain, in which reference TRBV18 and TRBJ1-2 provide the parts outside the CDR3, is NAGVMQNPRHLVRRRGQEARLRCSPMKGHSHVYWYRQLPEEGLKFMVYLQKENIIDESGMPKERFSAEFPKEGPSILRIQQVVRGDSAAYFCASSRERTAYGYTFGSGTRLTVV.

The CDR3 sequence is CASSLAGKGPTNEKLFF. DNA for the CDR3: TGCGCCAGCAGCTTGGCCGGGAAGGGTCCCACTAATGAAAAACTGTTTTTT. The chain links TRBV5-1 to TRBJ1-4, with D uncertain. The CDR3 is made up of 17 amino acids. The germline V gene has CDR1 SGHRS and CDR2 YFSETQ. The ends were cut back, 0 bases at V and 2 bases at J, with 14 bases in the middle.

The chain has TRBV7-4 and TRBJ2-7; weak D call: TRBD1 (6 bases). Trimming removed 5 bases at V and 0 bases at J, with 17 bases between. Per the germline V gene, CDR1 is SGHVT and CDR2 is SQSDAQ. The CDR3 contains 16 residues. CDR3 DNA sequence: TGTGCCAGCAGCGCCCGCACCGGACAGTACTCCTACGAGCAGTACTTC. As protein: CASSARTGQYSYEQYF.

The gene calls are TRBV5-1 and TRBJ2-5; TRBD1 agrees at 10 bases. Germline CDR1 is SGHRS and CDR2 is YFSETQ. Trimming cost V 4 bases and J 5 bases; bases outside gene matches: 11. This CDR3 is built from 16 residues. The CDR3 DNA follows: TGCGCCAGCAGCGGCGCTTCTAGGACAGGGGGGGAGACCCAGTACTTC. Encoded protein: CASSGASRTGGETQYF.

The V call is TRBV7-9, the J call TRBJ2-2; possible D gene TRBD1, 5 bases. The CDR3 has 16 residues. Germline V gene lookup returns CDR1 SEHNR and CDR2 FQNEAQ (reference sequence). Trimming stripped 3 bases from V and 2 bases from J, with 13 bases between. The CDR3 loop reads CASSFRRGPNTGELFF. The CDR3 bases are TGTGCCAGCAGCTTCAGAAGGGGCCCCAACACCGGGGAGCTGTTTTTT.

Written as DNA, the CDR3 is TGTGCCAGCAGCCAGAACTTGGGGGACAGGGGTTTACCCGGGGAGCTGTTTTTT. It is translated as CASSQNLGDRGLPGELFF. The chain has TRBV14 and TRBJ2-2, with 10 bases that match TRBD1. The ends lost 3 bases at V and 6 bases at J; junction bases unmatched: 13. Germline V gene data show CDR1 as SGHDN and CDR2 as FVKESK. The CDR3 loop spans 18 amino acids.

The chain is built from TRBV30 and TRBJ1-5, with a weak D call TRBD1 (6 bases). Germline V CDR1 and CDR2: GTSNPN, SVGIG (reference sequence). The length of the CDR3 is 15 residues. With 4 bases removed from V and 0 bases from J, the gap between germline ends came to 13 bases. The CDR3 coding sequence is TGTGCCTGGAACCCGGGACATCATAGCAATCAGCCCCAGCATTTT. This encodes CAWNPGHHSNQPQHF.

This chain connects TRBV12-5 to TRBJ2-7; D may be TRBD1 (6 bases). In germline, CDR1 is LGHNT, CDR2 FRNRAP. V was shortened by 6 bases and J by 0 bases, with 15 bases between the two germline ends. This CDR3 region has 15 residues. CDR3 residues: CASGLSRGISYEQYF. The CDR3 nucleotides read TGTGCTAGTGGCCTCTCGAGGGGGATCTCCTACGAGCAGTACTTC.

The rearrangement links TRBV19 to TRBJ2-1, with D possibly being TRBD2 (5 bases). V was clipped by 5 bases and J by 4 bases, with 15 bases between them. The CDR3 is 15 amino acids. From germline, CDR1 is LNHDA and CDR2 SQIVND (reference sequence). The CDR3 is CASSPRREGYNEQFF. Written as DNA, the CDR3 is TGTGCCAGTAGTCCCCGCCGAGAGGGTTACAATGAGCAGTTCTTC.

The rearrangement joins TRBV4-1 to TRBJ2-1; TRBD2 aligns across 13 bases. Losses at the gene ends were 0 bases for V and 6 bases for J; bases not matched to a gene: 2. The CDR3 contains 16 residues. Germline V lookup: CDR1 MGHRA, CDR2 YSYEKL. DNA for the CDR3: TGCGCCAGCAGCCAAGAGGGACTAGCGGGATTCAATGAGCAGTTCTTC. Protein sequence: CASSQEGLAGFNEQFF.

This clone was picked up one time. DNA of the CDR3: TGTGCCAGTCTACTCGCGGGGAGCCCCTATCAGCCCCAGCATTTT. It encodes CASLLAGSPYQPQHF. The rearrangement uses TRBV19 and TRBJ1-5; no firm D call. Germline assignment: CDR1 LNHDA and CDR2 SQIVND (reference sequence). V was trimmed by 8 bases and J by 5 bases, leaving 19 bases between them. The CDR3 spans 15 residues.

V is TRBV28 and J is TRBJ1-5; TRBD1 matches 8 bases. CDR1 MDHEN and CDR2 SYDVKM come from the germline V gene. J gave up 2 bases and V 6 bases, and 9 bases lay outside the gene matches. The CDR3 length is 16 residues. The CDR3 region has the DNA TGTGCCAGCAGCACCTCAGGGGGCAGGGGCAATCAGCCCCAGCATTTT. This codes for CASSTSGGRGNQPQHF.

The chain couples TRBV28 to TRBJ1-4; 8 bases align to TRBD1. The germline gives CDR1 MDHEN, CDR2 SYDVKM. V lost 4 bases to trimming and J lost 6 bases; unmatched junction nucleotides: 16. The CDR3 extends over 18 amino acids. The CDR3 DNA follows: TGTGCCAGCAGTTCACCGGGACAGGCTAGGTTCTCTGATGAAAAACTGTTTTTT. It specifies CASSSPGQARFSDEKLFF.

CDR3 coding DNA: TGTGCCAGCACCGCAGGGGGCGAGGGCTATGGCTACACCTTC. Its translation: CASTAGGEGYGYTF. V gene TRBV6-5 combines with J gene TRBJ1-2; 8 nucleotides match TRBD1. Germline trimming cut 7 bases from V and 4 bases from J; bases unmatched to any gene: 8. This CDR3 has 14 amino acids. CDR1 MNHEY and CDR2 SVGAGI come from the germline V gene.

The chain links TRBV2 to TRBJ2-1, with a possible D match to TRBD1 (6 bases). The CDR3 spans 13 residues. V was clipped by 5 bases and J by 8 bases, with 13 bases between them. Germline CDR1 SNHLY, CDR2 FYNNEI. The chain's CDR3 is CASSLQGVDEQFF. DNA for the CDR3: TGTGCCAGCAGTCTACAGGGTGTCGATGAGCAGTTCTTC. Drawing the rest from reference TRBV2 and TRBJ2-1, the complete variable domain is EPEVTQTPSHQVTQMGQEVILRCVPISNHLYFYWYRQILGQKVEFLVSFYNNEISEKSEIFDDQFSVERPDGSNFTLKIRSTKLEDSAMYFCASSLQGVDEQFFGPGTRLTVL.

The chain links TRBV14 to TRBJ2-2; D unresolved. The ends were cut back, 0 bases at V and 0 bases at J, with 8 bases in the middle. The CDR3 runs to 16 residues. CDR1 and CDR2 (germline): SGHDN, FVKESK. The CDR3 DNA follows: TGTGCCAGCAGCCAAGAGAGGCCATCGAACACCGGGGAGCTGTTTTTT. Translated, it gives CASSQERPSNTGELFF.

This clone was recorded a few times. CDR3 loop: CATSDSDRPYEQYF. The CDR3 DNA sequence: TGTGCCACCAGTGATTCAGACAGACCCTACGAGCAGTACTTC. The chain recombines TRBV24-1 with TRBJ2-7; the D gene is possibly TRBD1 (5 bases). This CDR3 is 14 amino acids long. CDR1 and CDR2 from the germline V gene are KGHDR and SFDVKD. Trimming removed 2 bases from V and 2 bases from J, with 9 bases in between.

This chain uses TRBV9 with TRBJ2-7; TRBD2 matches 11 bases. J lost 4 bases, V lost 4 bases, and 4 bases had no gene match. The CDR3 length is 14 residues. Germline V gene data show CDR1 as SGDLS and CDR2 as YYNGEE. Written as DNA, the CDR3 is TGTGCCAGCAGCCTGGGACTAGCGGCGTACGAGCAGTACTTC. It yields the protein CASSLGLAAYEQYF.

The CDR3 region is CASSFGLGDRGSTEAFF. Written as DNA, the CDR3 is TGTGCCAGCAGCTTCGGATTGGGGGACAGGGGGTCTACTGAAGCTTTCTTT. V is TRBV11-3 and J is TRBJ1-1; TRBD1 agrees at 11 bases. CDR1 is SGHNT, CDR2 YENEEA, per germline. Losses at the gene ends were 3 bases for V and 5 bases for J; bases not matched to a gene: 11. CDR3 size: 17 residues.

The rearrangement uses TRBV4-2 and TRBJ2-1; 12 nucleotides match TRBD2. V lost 3 bases to trimming and J lost 4 bases; unmatched junction nucleotides: 1. Per germline, CDR1 LGHNA and CDR2 YNFKEQ. The CDR3 runs to 15 residues. The CDR3 bases are TGTGCCAGCAGCCAGACTAGCGGGAGTTACAATGAGCAGTTCTTC. Translation gives CASSQTSGSYNEQFF.

The J gene is TRBJ1-3, the V gene TRBV3-1 (or the pseudogene TRBV3-2); D not resolved. Germline CDR1 reads LGHDT; CDR2 reads YNNKEL (reference sequence). Trimming cost V 0 bases and J 7 bases, with 13 bases left between them. This CDR3 is built from 15 residues. The CDR3 bases are TGTGCCAGCAGCCAAGATCGATACAGCTACAACACCATATATTTT. It is translated as CASSQDRYSYNTIYF.

The V and J genes are TRBV3-1 (or the pseudogene TRBV3-2) and TRBJ2-5; D call uncertain. V was pared by 0 bases and J by 0 bases, with 11 bases between. The CDR3 length is 16 residues. Germline loops: CDR1 LGHDT, CDR2 YNNKEL (reference sequence). In DNA form, the CDR3 reads TGTGCCAGCAGCCAAGACACATGGCAGAACCAAGAGACCCAGTACTTC. Protein product: CASSQDTWQNQETQYF.

This clone was seen only once. This chain joins TRBV28 and TRBJ2-1; TRBD2 agrees at 9 bases. Germline CDR1 and CDR2: MDHEN and SYDVKM. V trimming: 5 bases; J trimming: 10 bases; junction bases outside the gene matches: 9. The CDR3 loop spans 14 amino acids. CDR3 bases: TGTGCCAGCAGTCCGGGACTAGCTAAGGACGAGCAGTTCTTC. Translation: CASSPGLAKDEQFF.

The chain couples TRBV19 to TRBJ2-3, with 12 bases fitting TRBD1. CDR3 size: 16 residues. The germline CDR1 and CDR2 sequences are LNHDA and SQIVND (reference sequence). Losses at the gene ends were 6 bases for V and 8 bases for J; bases not matched to a gene: 12. CDR3 amino acids: CASRTPGTGGDGTQYF. As DNA, the CDR3 is TGTGCCAGTAGGACCCCCGGGACAGGGGGCGATGGTACGCAGTATTTT.

The gene calls are TRBV24-1 and TRBJ2-3, with 10 nucleotides matching TRBD1. From germline, CDR1 is KGHDR and CDR2 SFDVKD. The CDR3 totals 14 residues. The trim removed 6 bases at V and 3 bases at J, leaving 2 bases unmatched. The CDR3 reads CATSRTGGTDTQYF. The CDR3 DNA sequence: TGTGCCACCAGTCGGACAGGGGGGACAGATACGCAGTATTTT.